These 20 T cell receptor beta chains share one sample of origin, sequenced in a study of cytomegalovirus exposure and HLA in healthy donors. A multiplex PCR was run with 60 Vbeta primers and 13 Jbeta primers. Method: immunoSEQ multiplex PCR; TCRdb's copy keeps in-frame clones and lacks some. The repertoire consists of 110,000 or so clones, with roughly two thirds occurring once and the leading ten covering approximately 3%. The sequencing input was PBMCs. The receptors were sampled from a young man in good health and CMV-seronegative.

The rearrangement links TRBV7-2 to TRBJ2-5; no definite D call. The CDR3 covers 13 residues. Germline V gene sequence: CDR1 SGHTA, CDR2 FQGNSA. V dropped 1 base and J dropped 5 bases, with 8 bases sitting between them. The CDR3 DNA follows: TGTGCCAGCAGCTTAGTATCCCCGGAGACCCAGTACTTC. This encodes CASSLVSPETQYF.

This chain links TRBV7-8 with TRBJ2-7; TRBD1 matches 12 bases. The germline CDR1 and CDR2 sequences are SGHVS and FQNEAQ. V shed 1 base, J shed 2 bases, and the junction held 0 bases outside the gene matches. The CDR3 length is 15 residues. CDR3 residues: CASSLGDRGPYEQYF. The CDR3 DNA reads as TGTGCCAGCAGCTTAGGGGACAGGGGGCCCTACGAGCAGTACTTC.

CDR3 loop: CASSSGQGNEQFF. CDR3 DNA sequence: TGTGCCAGCAGCTCAGGACAGGGCAATGAGCAGTTCTTC. V and J are TRBV7-2 and TRBJ2-1, with 8 bases fitting TRBD1. From germline, CDR1 is SGHTA and CDR2 FQGNSA. This CDR3 has 13 amino acids. The J segment lost 6 bases and the V segment lost 4 bases, leaving 2 bases of the junction unmatched.

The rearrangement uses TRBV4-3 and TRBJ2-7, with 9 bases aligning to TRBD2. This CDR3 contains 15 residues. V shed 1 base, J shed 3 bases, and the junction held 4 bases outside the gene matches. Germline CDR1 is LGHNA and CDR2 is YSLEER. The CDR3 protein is CASSQANSGSYEQYF. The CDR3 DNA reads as TGCGCCAGCAGCCAAGCGAATAGCGGGAGCTACGAGCAGTACTTC.

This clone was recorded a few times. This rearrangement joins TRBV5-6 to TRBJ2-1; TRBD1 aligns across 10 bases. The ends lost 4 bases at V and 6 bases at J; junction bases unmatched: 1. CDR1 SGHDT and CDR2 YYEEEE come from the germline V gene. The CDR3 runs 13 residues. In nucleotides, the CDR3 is TGTGCCAGCAGCCGGGACAGGGGCAATGAGCAGTTCTTC. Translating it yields CASSRDRGNEQFF. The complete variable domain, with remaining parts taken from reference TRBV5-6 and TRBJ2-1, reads DAGVTQSPTHLIKTRGQQVTLRCSPKSGHDTVSWYQQALGQGPQFIFQYYEEEERQRGNFPDRFSGHQFPNYSSELNVNALLLGDSALYLCASSRDRGNEQFFGPGTRLTVL.

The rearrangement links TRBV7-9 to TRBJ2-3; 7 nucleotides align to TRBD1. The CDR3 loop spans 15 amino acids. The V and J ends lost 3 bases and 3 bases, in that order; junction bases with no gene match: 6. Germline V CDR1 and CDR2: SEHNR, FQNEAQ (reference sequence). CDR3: CASSFDRVATDTQYF. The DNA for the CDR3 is TGTGCCAGCAGCTTCGACAGGGTAGCGACAGATACGCAGTATTTT.

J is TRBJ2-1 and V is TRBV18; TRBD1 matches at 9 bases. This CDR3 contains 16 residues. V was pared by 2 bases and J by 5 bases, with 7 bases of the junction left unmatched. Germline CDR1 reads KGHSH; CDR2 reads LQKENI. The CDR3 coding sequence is TGTGCCAGCTCACCAACAGGGGGCAATATCCACAATGAGCAGTTCTTC. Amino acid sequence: CASSPTGGNIHNEQFF.

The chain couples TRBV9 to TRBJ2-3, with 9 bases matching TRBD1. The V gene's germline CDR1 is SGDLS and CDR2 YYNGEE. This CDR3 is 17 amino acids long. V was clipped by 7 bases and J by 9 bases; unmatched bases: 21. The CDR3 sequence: CASSPGATGGNLGTQYF. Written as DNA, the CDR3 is TGTGCCAGCTCCCCCGGGGCGACAGGGGGTAATCTAGGGACGCAGTATTTT. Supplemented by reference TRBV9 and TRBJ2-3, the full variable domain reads DSGVTQTPKHLITATGQRVTLRCSPRSGDLSVYWYQQSLDQGLQFLIQYYNGEERAKGNILERFSAQQFPDLHSELNLSSLELGDSALYFCASSPGATGGNLGTQYFGPGTRLTVL.

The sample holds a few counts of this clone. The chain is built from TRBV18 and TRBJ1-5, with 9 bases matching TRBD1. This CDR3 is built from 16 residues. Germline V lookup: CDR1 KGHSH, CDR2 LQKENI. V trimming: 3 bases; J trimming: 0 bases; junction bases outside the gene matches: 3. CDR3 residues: CASSPGTGNSNQPQHF. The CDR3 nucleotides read TGTGCCAGCTCACCCGGGACAGGGAATAGCAATCAGCCCCAGCATTTT.

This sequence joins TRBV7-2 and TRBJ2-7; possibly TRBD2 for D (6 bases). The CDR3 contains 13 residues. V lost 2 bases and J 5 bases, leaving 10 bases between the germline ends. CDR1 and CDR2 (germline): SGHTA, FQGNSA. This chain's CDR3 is CASSLTLANEQYF. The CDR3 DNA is TGTGCCAGCAGCTTAACACTAGCCAACGAGCAGTACTTC. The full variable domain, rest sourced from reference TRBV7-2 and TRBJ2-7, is GAGVSQSPSNKVTEKGKDVELRCDPISGHTALYWYRQSLGQGLEFLIYFQGNSAPDKSGLPSDRFSAERTGGSVSTLTIQRTQQEDSAVYLCASSLTLANEQYFGPGTRLTVT.

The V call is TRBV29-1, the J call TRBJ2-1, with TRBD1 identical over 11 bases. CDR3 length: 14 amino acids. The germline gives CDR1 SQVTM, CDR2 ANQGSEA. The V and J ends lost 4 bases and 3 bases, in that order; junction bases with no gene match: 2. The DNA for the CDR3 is TGCAGCGTTGGGGGACAGGGGGGCTACAATGAGCAGTTCTTC. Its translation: CSVGGQGGYNEQFF.

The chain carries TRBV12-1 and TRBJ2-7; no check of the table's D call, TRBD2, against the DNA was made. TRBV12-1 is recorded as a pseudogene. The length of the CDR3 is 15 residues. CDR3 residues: CASSFAQRGHYEQYF. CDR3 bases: TGTGCCAGCAGCTTTGCACAGCGGGGACACTACGAGCAGTACTTC.

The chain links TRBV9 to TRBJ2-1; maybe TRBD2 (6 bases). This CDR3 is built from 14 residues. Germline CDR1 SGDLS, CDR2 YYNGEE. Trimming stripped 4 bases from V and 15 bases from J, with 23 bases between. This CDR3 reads CASSPIRDSRDPFF. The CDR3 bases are TGTGCCAGCAGCCCCATTAGGGACTCCCGAGATCCGTTCTTC. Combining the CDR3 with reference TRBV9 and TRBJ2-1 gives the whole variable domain DSGVTQTPKHLITATGQRVTLRCSPRSGDLSVYWYQQSLDQGLQFLIQYYNGEERAKGNILERFSAQQFPDLHSELNLSSLELGDSALYFCASSPIRDSRDPFFGPGTRLTVL.

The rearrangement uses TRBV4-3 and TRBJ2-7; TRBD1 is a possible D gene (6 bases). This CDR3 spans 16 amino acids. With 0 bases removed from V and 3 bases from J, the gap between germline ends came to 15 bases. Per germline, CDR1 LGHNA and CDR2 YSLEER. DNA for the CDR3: TGCGCCAGCAGCCAAGATGAGACAGGCAGTATCTACGAGCAGTACTTC. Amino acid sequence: CASSQDETGSIYEQYF.

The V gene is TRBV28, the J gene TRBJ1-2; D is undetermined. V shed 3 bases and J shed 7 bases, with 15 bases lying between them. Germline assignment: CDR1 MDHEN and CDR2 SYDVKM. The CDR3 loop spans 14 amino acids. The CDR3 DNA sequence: TGTGCCAGCAGTTTGCCAAGGAGTATTAGTGGCTACACCTTC. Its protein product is CASSLPRSISGYTF.

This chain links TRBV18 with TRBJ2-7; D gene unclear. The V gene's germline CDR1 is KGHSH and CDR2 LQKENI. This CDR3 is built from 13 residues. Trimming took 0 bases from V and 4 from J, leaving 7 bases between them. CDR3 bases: TGTGCCAGCTCACCACCTGAAGAGTACGAGCAGTACTTC. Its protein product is CASSPPEEYEQYF.

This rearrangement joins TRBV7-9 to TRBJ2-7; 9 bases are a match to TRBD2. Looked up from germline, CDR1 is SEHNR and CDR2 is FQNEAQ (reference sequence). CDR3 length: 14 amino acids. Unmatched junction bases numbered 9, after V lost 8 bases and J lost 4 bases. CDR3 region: CASALPGLAYEQYF. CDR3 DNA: TGTGCCAGCGCCCTACCGGGACTAGCTTACGAGCAGTACTTC.

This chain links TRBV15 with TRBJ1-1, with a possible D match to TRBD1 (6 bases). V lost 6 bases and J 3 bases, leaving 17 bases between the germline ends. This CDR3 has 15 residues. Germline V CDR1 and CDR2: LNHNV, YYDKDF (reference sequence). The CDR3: CATRRGAIRDTEAFF. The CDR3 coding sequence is TGTGCCACCAGGCGGGGGGCGATAAGAGACACTGAAGCTTTCTTT.

CDR3 region: CASRGGTSGNYEQYF. The CDR3 nucleotides are TGTGCCAGCAGAGGCGGGACTAGCGGAAATTACGAGCAGTACTTC. This sequence joins TRBV7-2 and TRBJ2-7; 11 bases align to TRBD2. The germline CDR1 and CDR2 sequences are SGHTA and FQGNSA. This CDR3 is built from 15 residues. V shed 6 bases and J 4 bases; nucleotides not matched to a gene: 8.

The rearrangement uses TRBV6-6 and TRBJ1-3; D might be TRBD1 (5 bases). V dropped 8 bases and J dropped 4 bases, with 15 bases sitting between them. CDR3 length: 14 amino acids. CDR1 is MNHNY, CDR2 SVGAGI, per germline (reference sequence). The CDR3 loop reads CASLLGTHGNTIYF. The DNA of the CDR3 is TGTGCCAGCCTTCTCGGGACTCACGGAAACACCATATATTTT.